The 12 T cell receptor beta chains given below trace back to one sample, sequenced in a study of control samples from healthy donors and cancer patients (dated by TCRdb to the early 2020s). The method was the immunoSEQ multiplex PCR assay. Sourced from immuneACCESS, this table was stored by TCRdb with only in-frame sequences that have V and J called. A share of the clones is absent; for the studies checked, an unresolved V gene accounts for under half, and the remainder has no known explanation. This sample has tens of thousands of clones in its table, and approximately 94% of those were observed once. The ten largest clones add up to approximately 3% of the sample. Material: blood. Receptors were obtained from a woman aged 25 to 39 in good health.

The V gene is TRBV6-5, the J gene TRBJ2-2, with D possibly matching TRBD1 (5 bases). Germline lookup yields CDR1 MNHEY and CDR2 SVGAGI. The V end was cut by 9 bases, the J end by 4 bases, with 15 bases between. This CDR3 region has 14 residues. The CDR3 protein is CASRTGPITGELFF. The DNA of the CDR3 is TGTGCCAGTAGAACAGGACCCATCACCGGGGAGCTGTTTTTT.

The chain carries TRBV5-6 and TRBJ1-3, with D tentatively TRBD1 (5 bases). Germline V CDR1 and CDR2: SGHDT, YYEEEE. Trimming took off 6 bases at V and 2 bases at J, with 9 bases between the two ends. CDR3 length: 13 residues. This CDR3 is CASTRGAGNTIYF. In DNA form, the CDR3 reads TGTGCCAGCACACGGGGGGCTGGAAACACCATATATTTT.

This chain connects TRBV5-6 to TRBJ1-2; D is perhaps TRBD1 (5 bases). Germline loops: CDR1 SGHDT, CDR2 YYEEEE. There are 15 residues in the CDR3. V was shortened by 0 bases and J by 2 bases, with 11 bases between the two germline ends. The CDR3 loop is CASSLVEGPNYGYTF. The CDR3 DNA sequence: TGTGCCAGCAGCTTGGTTGAGGGACCCAACTATGGCTACACCTTC.

This sequence joins TRBV6-5 and TRBJ1-6; no firm D call. V lost 8 bases and J 10 bases, leaving 21 bases between the germline ends. The V gene's germline CDR1 is MNHEY and CDR2 SVGAGI. The CDR3 has 15 amino acids. In DNA form, the CDR3 reads TGTGCCAGCCAGGATGGGAGACAAAGCAGATCACCCCTCCACTTT. Protein: CASQDGRQSRSPLHF.

The chain couples TRBV5-4 to TRBJ1-6, with unresolved D. The CDR3 loop spans 16 amino acids. V was shortened by 3 bases and J by 5 bases, with 15 bases between the two germline ends. CDR1 is SGHNT, CDR2 YYREEE, per germline (reference sequence). The CDR3 protein is CASSSTYPSDNSPLHF. The CDR3 DNA sequence: TGTGCCAGCAGCTCTACCTATCCGTCAGATAATTCACCCCTCCACTTT.

This sequence joins TRBV6-5 and TRBJ2-1; D gene ambiguous. In germline, CDR1 is MNHEY, CDR2 SVGAGI. This CDR3 spans 14 amino acids. V was trimmed by 7 bases and J by 7 bases, leaving 17 bases between them. CDR3 in amino acids: CASTQSRWQNEQFF. The CDR3 region has the DNA TGTGCCAGCACCCAATCCAGGTGGCAAAATGAGCAGTTCTTC.

The chain uses TRBV9 and TRBJ1-5; D ambiguous. Trimming pared 0 bases from V and 3 bases from J, leaving 4 bases between. CDR1 and CDR2 (germline): SGDLS, YYNGEE. CDR3 length equals 13 residues. In nucleotides, the CDR3 is TGTGCCAGCAGCGTAGGCCCCAATCAGCCCCAGCATTTT. Translation gives CASSVGPNQPQHF.

A single count supports this clone. The V gene is TRBV18, the J gene TRBJ1-4, with 9 bases aligning to TRBD1. V lost 0 bases, J lost 3 bases, and 5 bases stayed unmatched. The CDR3 has 17 amino acids. Germline V gene lookup returns CDR1 KGHSH and CDR2 LQKENI. Written as DNA, the CDR3 is TGTGCCAGCTCACCACCCGACAGGGGGGCAGCTAATGAAAAACTGTTTTTT. Protein: CASSPPDRGAANEKLFF.

The chain is built from TRBV19 and TRBJ1-4; D unresolved. The CDR3 is made up of 13 amino acids. The germline CDR1 and CDR2 sequences are LNHDA and SQIVND (reference sequence). The ends were cut back, 7 bases at V and 8 bases at J, with 14 bases in the middle. CDR3 region: CASTWATTEKLFF. The DNA of the CDR3 is TGTGCCAGTACTTGGGCCACAACGGAAAAACTGTTTTTT.

The V call is TRBV6-5, the J call TRBJ1-5; D gene unclear. CDR1 MNHEY and CDR2 SVGAGI come from the germline V gene. This CDR3 region has 15 residues. Trimming pared 0 bases from V and 0 bases from J, leaving 6 bases between. In nucleotides, the CDR3 is TGTGCCAGCAGTTACTCAGTTTATAGCAATCAGCCCCAGCATTTT. This codes for CASSYSVYSNQPQHF.

This clone was counted a single time. The rearrangement joins TRBV28 to TRBJ1-2, with 9 bases that match TRBD1. The CDR3 contains 15 residues. Germline V gives CDR1 MDHEN, CDR2 SYDVKM. Unmatched junction bases numbered 5, after V lost 0 bases and J lost 6 bases. The CDR3 bases are TGTGCCAGCAGTTTATGGTTACAGGGGGCCAATGGCTACACCTTC. This gives the protein CASSLWLQGANGYTF.

The J gene is TRBJ2-3, the V gene TRBV6-1, with 8 nucleotides matching TRBD1. V lost 4 bases, J lost 4 bases, and 13 bases stayed unmatched. The CDR3 spans 17 residues. Germline CDR1 reads MNHNS; CDR2 reads SASEGT. The CDR3 DNA sequence: TGTGCCAGCAGTGCAAGAGACAGGGGACCAAGGTCAGATACGCAGTATTTT. Translated: CASSARDRGPRSDTQYF.